A selection of T cell receptor beta chains follows, all from one sample in a study of persistence of HIV-infected CD4 T cells. For these receptors, no antigen is known. Clones were sequenced by immunoSEQ multiplex PCR, and TCRdb holds only the in-frame ones, with some missing. The table shows 30,000 to 45,000 clones, with roughly 87% occurring only once. The sequences come from CD4+ T cells sorted from PBMCs after roughly 18-hour stimulation, collected from a patient who received antiretroviral therapy. The receptors stem from an adult man with HIV who was CMV-seropositive. Both conserved end residues are part of each CDR3. D genes are given only for firm matches. Part of the rows lack a size; the others show once, few, many or a class for expanded clones.

TRBV19	TRBJ1-3	NA	TRBD1	CASTDPRGPYRGNTIYF	TGTGCCAGTACCGACCCCAGGGGGCCCTATCGTGGAAACACCATATATTTT
TRBV4-3	TRBJ1-6	NA	NA	CASSQESSYNSPLHF	TGCGCCAGCAGCCAAGAGAGCTCCTATAATTCACCCCTCCACTTT
TRBV6-5	TRBJ1-1	NA	NA	CATYSRDKSAFF	TGTGCCACCTATTCTAGGGATAAATCTGCTTTCTTT
TRBV18	TRBJ1-2	once	TRBD1	CASSPYPSGQGYGYTF	TGTGCCAGCTCACCATACCCCTCGGGACAGGGTTATGGCTACACCTTC
TRBV27	TRBJ1-2	NA	NA	CASSSGEFRGYTF	TGTGCCAGCAGTTCGGGCGAATTTCGGGGCTACACCTTC
TRBV19	TRBJ2-2	NA	NA	CASSITWRGNTGELFF	TGTGCCAGTAGTATAACATGGCGCGGGAACACCGGGGAGCTGTTTTTT
TRBV28	TRBJ2-2	NA	NA	CASSLGAWAGELFF	TGTGCCAGCAGTTTGGGGGCATGGGCCGGGGAGCTGTTTTTT
TRBV5-1	TRBJ2-7	few	NA	CASSTELSSYEQYF	TGCGCCAGCAGCACGGAACTGAGCTCCTACGAGCAGTACTTC
TRBV19	TRBJ1-3	NA	NA	CASSNTGSGNTIYF	TGTGCCAGTAGTAACACCGGCTCTGGAAACACCATATATTTT
TRBV18	TRBJ2-2	NA	TRBD1	CASSPTGTGGRVGELFF	TGTGCCAGCTCACCTACGGGGACAGGGGGCCGCGTCGGGGAGCTGTTTTTT
TRBV18	TRBJ1-1	NA	TRBD1	CASSPRQGGTEAFF	TGTGCCAGCTCACCACGACAGGGAGGCACTGAAGCTTTCTTT
TRBV12-3/TRBV12-4	TRBJ2-7	NA	NA	CASSLQVSYEQYF	TGTGCCAGCAGTTTACAGGTTTCCTACGAGCAGTACTTC
TRBV28	TRBJ2-4	few	NA	CASRSTQSLQYF	TGTGCCAGCAGATCGACCCAGTCCCTTCAGTACTTC
TRBV6-1	TRBJ2-1	once	TRBD1	CASSGPGQGLLALHEQFF	TGTGCCAGCAGTGGTCCGGGACAGGGCTTACTAGCCCTCCATGAGCAGTTCTTC
TRBV4-1	TRBJ2-3	NA	NA	CASSLPDTDTDTQYF	TGCGCCAGCAGCCTCCCGGACACCGACACAGATACGCAGTATTTT
TRBV10-3	TRBJ2-7	NA	NA	CAISEGQSYEQYF	TGTGCCATCAGTGAAGGACAGTCCTACGAGCAGTACTTC
TRBV27	TRBJ1-5	NA	TRBD1	CASSSREGASQPQHF	TGTGCCAGCAGCTCCCGGGAGGGGGCGAGTCAGCCCCAGCATTTT
TRBV30	TRBJ1-5	NA	NA	CAWSVQVWPQHF	TGTGCCTGGAGTGTACAAGTCTGGCCCCAGCATTTT
TRBV4-1	TRBJ2-2	NA	NA	CASSQADGFVGRRTGELFF	TGCGCCAGCAGCCAAGCGGACGGATTTGTGGGTCGGAGAACCGGGGAGCTGTTTTTT
TRBV7-9	TRBJ2-3	once	NA	CASSLVGSDTQYF	TGTGCCAGCAGCTTAGTAGGAAGCGATACGCAGTATTTT
TRBV6-4	TRBJ2-6	once	NA	CASSDGGSGANVLTF	TGTGCCAGCAGTGACGGGGGATCTGGGGCCAACGTCCTGACTTTC
TRBV19	TRBJ1-2	NA	TRBD1	CASTPDRGNYGYTF	TGTGCCAGTACTCCGGACAGGGGCAACTATGGCTACACCTTC
TRBV2	TRBJ1-5	NA	NA	CASTLDSRNQPQHF	TGTGCCAGCACCCTGGACAGTCGCAATCAGCCCCAGCATTTT
TRBV5-4	TRBJ2-1	NA	NA	CASSLETKTHEQFF	TGTGCCAGCAGCTTGGAAACTAAAACTCATGAGCAGTTCTTC
TRBV15	TRBJ1-2	NA	NA	CATSRDLPGHILNYGYTF	TGTGCCACCAGCAGAGATCTTCCGGGACACATCCTTAACTATGGCTACACCTTC
TRBV6-6	TRBJ2-7	NA	TRBD1	CASSYPQGEQYF	TGTGCCAGCAGTTACCCACAGGGGGAGCAGTACTTC
TRBV14	TRBJ2-1	NA	TRBD1	CASSQERQGARNEQFF	TGTGCCAGCAGCCAAGAACGTCAGGGGGCAAGAAATGAGCAGTTCTTC
TRBV29-1	TRBJ2-7	NA	NA	CSVAFSYEQYF	TGCAGCGTTGCTTTTTCCTACGAGCAGTACTTC
TRBV5-5	TRBJ1-5	NA	NA	CASSIQTGGWANQPQHF	TGTGCCAGCAGCATCCAGACAGGAGGTTGGGCCAATCAGCCCCAGCATTTT
TRBV19	TRBJ2-1	NA	NA	CASSMGSSYNEQFF	TGTGCCAGTAGTATGGGAAGCTCCTACAATGAGCAGTTCTTC
TRBV19	TRBJ1-5	few	NA	CASSIAGPQHF	TGTGCCAGTAGTATAGCAGGTCCCCAGCATTTT
TRBV19	TRBJ1-5	NA	NA	CASSIVLAQPQHF	TGTGCCAGTAGTATAGTACTCGCTCAGCCCCAGCATTTT
TRBV6-6	TRBJ2-7	NA	NA	CASSYWTTPFNEQYF	TGTGCCAGCAGTTATTGGACTACCCCATTTAACGAGCAGTACTTC
TRBV6-5	TRBJ1-1	NA	NA	CASRRGDTEAFF	TGTGCCAGCAGACGGGGGGACACTGAAGCTTTCTTT
TRBV4-1	TRBJ1-5	few	NA	CASSQDQGGGNQPQHF	TGCGCCAGCAGCCAAGATCAAGGGGGAGGCAATCAGCCCCAGCATTTT
TRBV27	TRBJ1-2	NA	TRBD1	CASSFRQGDGYGYTF	TGTGCCAGCAGTTTCAGACAGGGAGACGGCTATGGCTACACCTTC
TRBV7-2	TRBJ2-7	NA	TRBD1	CASSTRVPGQGYEQYF	TGTGCCAGCAGCACACGAGTCCCGGGACAGGGGTACGAGCAGTACTTC
TRBV2	TRBJ1-2	NA	TRBD1	CASSEARQGYGYTF	TGTGCCAGCAGTGAAGCCAGACAGGGCTATGGCTACACCTTC
TRBV30	TRBJ1-2	NA	TRBD1	CAWSRDRDHYGYTF	TGTGCCTGGAGTAGGGACAGGGACCACTATGGCTACACCTTC
TRBV18	TRBJ2-2	NA	NA	CASSPPVGTANTGELFF	TGTGCCAGCTCACCACCCGTGGGTACCGCGAACACCGGGGAGCTGTTTTTT
TRBV7-8	TRBJ2-7	once	NA	CASSLGRVTYEQYF	TGTGCCAGCAGCTTAGGAAGGGTTACCTACGAGCAGTACTTC
TRBV10-3	TRBJ2-3	NA	NA	CAISDIGRGLTDTQYF	TGTGCCATCAGTGATATTGGGAGGGGGCTCACAGATACGCAGTATTTT
TRBV6-5	TRBJ1-5	NA	NA	CASTPRHFQNQPQHF	TGTGCCAGCACCCCTAGGCATTTTCAAAATCAGCCCCAGCATTTT
TRBV18	TRBJ2-7	NA	TRBD1	CASSPGQGETYEQYF	TGTGCCAGCTCACCAGGACAGGGAGAAACCTACGAGCAGTACTTC
TRBV10-3	TRBJ1-1	NA	NA	CAISESRMVNTEAFF	TGTGCCATCAGTGAGTCCAGAATGGTGAACACTGAAGCTTTCTTT
TRBV28	TRBJ2-7	NA	NA	CASSLRRTVTYEQYF	TGTGCCAGCAGTTTACGTCGGACGGTTACCTACGAGCAGTACTTC